The T cell receptor beta chain under discussion was sequenced for a study of cytomegalovirus exposure and HLA in healthy donors (dated by TCRdb to about 2017). About the full investigation: An earlier analysis of several hundred of the donors reported about 250 Gb of sequence data and 100 million to 140 million unique TCR beta sequences from some 180 million T cells. An early release covering roughly 640 HLA-typed donors comprised approximately 300 gigabases of sequencing data and 85 million to 100 million unique TCR sequences. Of the 300 to 450 genotyped donors, 81% were placed in the genetic ancestry cluster associated with self-reported Caucasian donors. The aim of the study was to test whether cataloging public T cell receptors could identify signatures of past pathogen exposure. The study profiled the T cell repertoires of 500 to 800 subjects by immunosequencing and related them to cytomegalovirus serostatus. Along with the 666-subject first cohort, a separate validation cohort of roughly 110 different subjects was used. The study combined high-throughput TCR immunosequencing, statistical association of individual TCRs with disease status, and machine learning to predict cytomegalovirus infection status. A later analysis re-examined previously published TCR beta repertoires from roughly 650 donors and added high-resolution HLA genotyping to investigate patterns of TCR occurrence. In the later analysis, no new phenotypic data were used to find candidate immune exposures; instead, reliance was placed on TCR beta sequences and their occurrence across donors. An earlier analysis of some 500 of the donors applied high-throughput TCR beta sequencing to assess whether each TCR beta V gene segment acted as functional or pseudogenic. Donor age, sex, ethnicity and CMV serostatus were collected together with the repertoire data. In a later genetic analysis, genome-wide SNP genotypes for about 65% of the 666 donors were used, and that subset was treated as a discovery cohort. Every discovery cohort repertoire had been produced on one sequencing platform. Both class I and class II loci were covered by HLA typing, at four-digit resolution. The number of typed donors differed by locus: roughly 620-630 for A, B, C, DRB1 and DQB1; some 540 for DQA1; 606 for DPA1; and 450 to 480 for DPB1. Roughly 5 DR-DQ haplotypes were treated as single units for association and clustering because of strong linkage in the cohort. Among 300 to 450 genotyped donors of the cohort, an average of 235,054 unique TCR beta nucleotide sequences were sequenced per donor, approximately 20% of them non-productive.

The protocol used for the library was the immunoSEQ multiplex PCR assay. For the multiplex PCR, a mixture combining 60 forward primers for TCR Vbeta segments and 13 reverse primers for TCR Jbeta segments was used. The CDR3 region of rearranged TCR beta genes was amplified from genomic DNA by a multiplex PCR assay. Amplified TCR beta libraries were sequenced as 87-base-pair reads on the Illumina HiSeq System. For the original study's pipeline: In a later analysis, approximately 74 million unique TCR beta chains were counted across the approximately 670 repertoires, and around 10 million of these chains were shared by at least two donors. To remove PCR and sequencing errors, raw reads were error-corrected and collapsed into unique sequences using a nearest-neighbor algorithm that merged closely related sequences. V, D and J gene segments were assigned by aligning CDR3 sequences to IMGT reference sequences. For a sequence to be retained, a match of at least six nucleotides to both a V gene segment and a J gene segment was required. Rearrangements were classified as productive when the CDR3 lacked stop codons and remained in frame with V and J, and all other rearrangements were classified as non-productive. CDR3 was defined according to IMGT convention as the region running from the second conserved V-encoded cysteine to the conserved J-encoded phenylalanine. The earlier analysis of some 600 of the donors excluded sequences that lacked an unambiguous match to a single V gene segment. An earlier analysis of a few hundred of the donors called V segments functional above 56.7% productive rearrangements and segregating when the between-donor standard deviation exceeded 5%. A statistical classification framework was built to diagnose cytomegalovirus status from the catalog of TCR beta chain sequences. In a later analysis, V and J genes were assigned by comparing TCR nucleotide sequences against IMGT/GENE-DB human TR gene sequences. The TCRdist pipeline was used in a later analysis to assign CDR3 sequences and most-parsimonious VDJ recombination scenarios. In a later analysis, every TCR beta chain was defined by the combination of its CDR3 amino acid sequence and its V-gene family, and reads without a unique V-gene family were dropped. As a way to deal with suspected cross-contamination and a sequencing artifact, a later analysis dropped 450 to 700 nucleotide sequences that were highly shared and had low generation probability. In a later analysis, a clonal expansion index was calculated for each public chain from normalized within-repertoire ranks of inferred template counts. Generation probabilities in a later analysis came from a VDJ recombination model fitted to out-of-frame rearrangements, and those results were checked against IGoR. In a later analysis, hypergeometric tests were used to score TCR-TCR, TCR-HLA and TCR-CMV co-occurrence, with a repertoire-size bias correction applied to TCR pairs. A later analysis estimated false discovery rates by permuting HLA or CMV assignments 20 times. In a later analysis, co-occurring TCRs were grouped with DBSCAN, and TCRdist sequence similarity was added when clustering was performed within HLA-allele-positive subsets. For co-occurrence clustering, repertoires with fewer than 30,000 or more than 120,000 public chains were excluded, along with 4 to 6 repertoires with anomalous nucleotide sharing. TCRdb limited this immuneACCESS table to in-frame rearrangements with V and J called. A share of clones is missing; checked studies link under half to unresolved V genes, and the rest is unexplained. That table is the source of V, J and clone size, and D and trimming were worked out from the DNA. This sample gives about 140,000 clones in total; 76% of them show up just once. Of the sample, about 3.4% is held by the ten largest clones.

A word on this clone: The antigen it recognizes is unknown. No quality values exist for individual bases; no much larger clone is one base distant.

Overall study results and their limits: In this cohort, only TCR beta chains were sequenced, and detectable features were limited by the absence of alpha or paired-chain data. In vitro tests confirmed that a few of the cytomegalovirus-associated TCR beta chains recognize cytomegalovirus antigens. Immune exposure information for the cohort was limited to CMV serostatus. In the study, about 150 TCR beta chains were listed as associated with cytomegalovirus. When HLA alleles, especially DR and DQ, strongly co-occurred, attributing TCR associations to individual alleles was difficult. In a later analysis, most CMV-associated TCR beta chains were found to appear HLA-restricted, with HLA associations seemingly driven largely by CMV exposure. A later genetic analysis associated a missense DCLRE1C variant with V-gene and J-gene trimming of TCR beta chains, and an independent cohort replicated the association. In an earlier analysis of some 540 of the donors, most TCR beta V segments appeared in productive rearrangements about 87% or about 30% of the time, broadly matching IMGT annotations. A further reported finding was that TCR beta sequences accurately predicted the HLA-A and HLA-B alleles for most subjects in the first cohort. According to a later genetic analysis, donors in an Asian-associated ancestry cluster had fewer N-insertions in productive TCRs than the roughly 700-donor mean. In a later analysis, several top co-occurrence clusters were reported to appear linked to parvovirus B19, influenza, CMV and Epstein-Barr virus. Sequencing depth was assumed to be roughly uniform across donors in the presence/absence analyses, though that assumption may not hold. It was suggested by the authors that the approach could potentially be generalized to other disease states and immunological phenotypes. The classifier was reported to diagnose cytomegalovirus status with high specificity and sensitivity in both the original cohort and the validation cohort. A group of highly shared sequence variants was considered likely to be a technical artifact of the sequencing pipeline. While some public TCRs were present in many individuals, most TCR sequences turned up only very rarely across donors. In a later analysis, HLA-associated TCR beta chains were found to be more clonally expanded and to have lower generation probabilities than equally common non-associated chains. At a false discovery rate of 0.05, a later analysis linked 16,951 TCR beta sequences to specific HLA alleles. Correlated functional status among segregating V segments might be attributable to linkage disequilibrium, but an unknown experimental factor could not be ruled out. Over 15 rarely observed V segments, including chromosome 9 orphons, were excluded from the earlier analysis of approximately 600 of the donors because counts were too low. HLA typing was unavailable for some donors at each locus, so association tests used only the typed subset. In a later analysis, TCR association rates were found to vary across HLA loci, with the most associated TCRs seen for DRB1 alleles and the fewest for HLA-C alleles.

The cohort consisted of 666 healthy bone marrow donors. All cohort members were sampled while nominally healthy, although unrecorded immune exposures were likely present. The donor was CMV seronegative and belonged to the group of roughly 330 seronegative cohort members. A peripheral blood sample was collected from each donor, and TCR beta sequencing was performed on peripheral blood mononuclear cells. Genomic DNA was extracted from the blood cell samples with the Qiagen DNeasy Blood Extraction Kit. This sequence originates from a middle-aged man in good health and CMV-seronegative. The sequenced sample was PBMCs.

The DNA reads as follows: TGTGCCAGCACGCCAGGGGAGGGCTACGAGCAGTACTTC. Translated, it reads CASTPGEGYEQYF. The chain uses TRBV6-5 and TRBJ2-7; TRBD2 is perhaps the D gene, given 7 matching bases. The CDR3, from cysteine to phenylalanine, totals 13 residues. Left in the record is the CDR3 DNA by itself, 39 bases read in frame from the first base. CDR1 is given as MNHEY and CDR2 as SVGAGI, both from the germline V gene. Trimming at the junction amounts to 7 bases on V and 3 bases on J, and the germline ends lie 13 bases apart.